The 9 T cell receptor beta chains given below trace back to one sample, sequenced in a study of OX40 agonist ivuxolimab in advanced cancers. Measured with immunoSEQ multiplex PCR; TCRdb has only the in-frame clones, and not every one. This sample yields about 79,000 clones, of which 75% to 95% are seen a single time; more than 5.5% belongs to the top ten. This sample comprised CD4+ or CD8+ T cells sorted from blood, obtained in a trial of the OX40 agonist ivuxolimab. These receptors all come from an adult with an advanced solid tumor such as melanoma, head and neck, liver or kidney cancer.

The chain has TRBV28 and TRBJ2-3, with D perhaps matching TRBD2 (6 bases). Germline assignment: CDR1 MDHEN and CDR2 SYDVKM. V lost 2 bases to trimming and J lost 7 bases, with 10 bases between them. The length of the CDR3 is 13 residues. Here the CDR3 DNA reads TGTGCCAGCAGTTTAGCGGGGCTGTATACGCAGTATTTT. This encodes CASSLAGLYTQYF.

The genes are TRBV18 and TRBJ2-7; TRBD1 matches at 7 bases. Germline V gene lookup returns CDR1 KGHSH and CDR2 LQKENI. The CDR3 runs to 15 residues. The ends lost 1 base at V and 3 bases at J; junction bases unmatched: 6. CDR3 bases: TGTGCCAGCTCACCACAAGAGGGGGCTCGCTACGAGCAGTACTTC. Its translation: CASSPQEGARYEQYF.

This rearrangement joins TRBV5-4 to TRBJ1-1; 8 bases align to TRBD1. Germline trimming cut 4 bases from V and 1 base from J; bases unmatched to any gene: 6. The CDR3 runs to 15 residues. CDR1 and CDR2 from the germline V gene are SGHNT and YYREEE (reference sequence). CDR3 residues: CASSPDRVGNTEAFF. The CDR3 DNA reads TGTGCCAGCAGCCCGGACAGGGTCGGGAACACTGAAGCTTTCTTT.

Sample share makes this clone medium-sized. The chain has TRBV5-1 and TRBJ2-7, with 8 bases matching TRBD1. This CDR3 comprises 16 residues. Germline V gene lookup returns CDR1 SGHRS and CDR2 YFSETQ. Trimming took 4 bases from V and 0 from J; bases not matched to a gene: 9. The CDR3 DNA follows: TGCGCCAGCAGCGGCAAGACAGGGGCCAGCTCCTACGAGCAGTACTTC. This codes for CASSGKTGASSYEQYF. The entire variable domain, with the rest obtained from reference TRBV5-1 and TRBJ2-7, is as follows: KAGVTQTPRYLIKTRGQQVTLSCSPISGHRSVSWYQQTPGQGLQFLFEYFSETQRNKGNFPGRFSGRQFSNSRSEMNVSTLELGDSALYLCASSGKTGASSYEQYFGPGTRLTVT.

The chain is built from TRBV10-3 and TRBJ1-1; D not certain. This CDR3 region has 14 residues. CDR1 and CDR2 from the germline V gene are ENHRY and SYGVKD. With 0 bases removed from V and 1 base from J, the gap between germline ends came to 6 bases. CDR3 bases: TGTGCCATCAGTGAGTCGGCGGGGAACACTGAAGCTTTCTTT. Encoded protein: CAISESAGNTEAFF.

CDR3 loop: CASSYNHGNYGYTF. As DNA, the CDR3 is TGTGCCAGCAGTTACAACCACGGAAACTATGGCTACACCTTC. The rearrangement links TRBV6-5 to TRBJ1-2, with D unclear. The CDR3 is 14 residues long. Trimming pared 2 bases from V and 2 bases from J, leaving 9 bases between. CDR1 and CDR2 from the germline V gene are MNHEY and SVGAGI.

The rearrangement links TRBV10-3 to TRBJ2-3; 11 nucleotides agree with TRBD2. Germline V CDR1 and CDR2: ENHRY, SYGVKD. The CDR3 is made up of 15 amino acids. The trim removed 6 bases at V and 0 bases at J, leaving 2 bases unmatched. The CDR3 is CAISRTSGSTDTQYF. The CDR3, as DNA: TGTGCCATCAGCCGGACTAGCGGGAGCACAGATACGCAGTATTTT.

This rearrangement joins TRBV7-3 to TRBJ2-5; the D is unclear. CDR3 length: 12 residues. Germline values: CDR1 SGHTA, CDR2 FQGTGA. Trimming cost V 5 bases and J 9 bases, with 13 bases left between them. Written as DNA, the CDR3 is TGTGCCAGCAGCCCGGACGGCACGGCCCAGTACTTC. It translates to CASSPDGTAQYF.

V usage is TRBV7-9 and J usage is TRBJ2-7; possibly TRBD2 for D (5 bases). Germline V CDR1 and CDR2: SEHNR, FQNEAQ (reference sequence). V lost 1 base and J 6 bases, leaving 13 bases between the germline ends. This CDR3 spans 14 amino acids. For the CDR3, the DNA is TGTGCCAGCAGCTTAGGAGGGTTCGTAAGCGAGCAGTACTTC. Its translation: CASSLGGFVSEQYF.